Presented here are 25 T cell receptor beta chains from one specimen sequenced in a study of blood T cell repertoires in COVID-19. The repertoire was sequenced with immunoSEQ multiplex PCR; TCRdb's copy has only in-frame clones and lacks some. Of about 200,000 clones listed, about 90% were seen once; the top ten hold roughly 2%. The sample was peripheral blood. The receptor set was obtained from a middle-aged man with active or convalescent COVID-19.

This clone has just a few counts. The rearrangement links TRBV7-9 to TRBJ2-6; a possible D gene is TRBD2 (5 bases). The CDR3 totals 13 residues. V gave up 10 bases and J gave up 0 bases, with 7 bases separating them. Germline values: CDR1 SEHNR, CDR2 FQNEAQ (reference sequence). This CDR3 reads CAIEGSGANVLTF. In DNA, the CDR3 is TGTGCCATCGAGGGCTCTGGGGCCAACGTCCTGACTTTC.

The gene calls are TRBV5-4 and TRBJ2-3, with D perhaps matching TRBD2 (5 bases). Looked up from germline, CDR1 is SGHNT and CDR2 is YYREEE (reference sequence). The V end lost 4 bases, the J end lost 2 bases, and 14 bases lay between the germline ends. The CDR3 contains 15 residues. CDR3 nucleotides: TGTGCCAGCAGCGTGATGGGAGTGTACACAGATACGCAGTATTTT. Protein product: CASSVMGVYTDTQYF.

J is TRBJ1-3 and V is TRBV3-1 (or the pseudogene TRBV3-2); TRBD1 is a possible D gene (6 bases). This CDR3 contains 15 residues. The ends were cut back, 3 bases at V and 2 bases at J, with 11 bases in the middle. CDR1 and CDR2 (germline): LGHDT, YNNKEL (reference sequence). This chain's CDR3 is CASSHRRTAGNTIYF. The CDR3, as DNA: TGTGCCAGCAGCCACCGACGGACAGCTGGAAACACCATATATTTT.

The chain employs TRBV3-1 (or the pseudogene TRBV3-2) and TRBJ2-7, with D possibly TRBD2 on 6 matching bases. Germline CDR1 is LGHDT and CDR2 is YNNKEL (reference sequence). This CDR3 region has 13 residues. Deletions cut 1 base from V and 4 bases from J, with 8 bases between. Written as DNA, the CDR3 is TGTGCCAGCAGCCAAGCGGGACTTTACGAGCAGTACTTC. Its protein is CASSQAGLYEQYF.

This CDR3 is CASSLSGARKGTEAFF. Written as DNA, the CDR3 is TGTGCCAGCAGCCTCTCAGGGGCCAGAAAGGGCACTGAAGCTTTCTTT. This sequence joins TRBV27 and TRBJ1-1; possibly TRBD1 for D (6 bases). Trimming took off 6 bases at V and 4 bases at J, with 21 bases between the two ends. The CDR3 sequence is 16 residues long. Germline V lookup: CDR1 MNHEY, CDR2 SMNVEV (reference sequence).

CDR3 residues: CASSPLLNTEAFF. Here the CDR3 DNA reads TGTGCCAGTTCTCCTCTACTCAACACTGAAGCTTTCTTT. The genes are TRBV19 and TRBJ1-1; no clear D gene. Trimming cost V 8 bases and J 2 bases, with 12 bases left between them. The germline V gene has CDR1 LNHDA and CDR2 SQIVND (reference sequence). This CDR3 has 13 residues. The entire variable domain, with the rest obtained from reference TRBV19 and TRBJ1-1, is as follows: DGGITQSPKYLFRKEGQNVTLSCEQNLNHDAMYWYRQDPGQGLRLIYYSQIVNDFQKGDIAEGYSVSREKKESFPLTVTSAQKNPTAFYLCASSPLLNTEAFFGQGTRLTVV.

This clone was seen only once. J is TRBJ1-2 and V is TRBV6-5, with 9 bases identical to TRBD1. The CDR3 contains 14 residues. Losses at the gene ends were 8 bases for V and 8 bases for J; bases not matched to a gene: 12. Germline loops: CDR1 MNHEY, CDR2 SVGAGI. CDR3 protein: CASGSTGTGSGYTF. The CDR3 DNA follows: TGTGCCAGCGGGTCCACCGGGACAGGGTCCGGCTACACCTTC.

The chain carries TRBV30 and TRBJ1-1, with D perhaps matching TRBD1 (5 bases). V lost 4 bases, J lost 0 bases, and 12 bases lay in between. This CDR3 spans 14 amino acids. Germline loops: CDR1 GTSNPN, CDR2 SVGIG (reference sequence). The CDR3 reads CAWTRGLMNTEAFF. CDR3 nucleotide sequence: TGTGCCTGGACAAGGGGACTTATGAACACTGAAGCTTTCTTT.

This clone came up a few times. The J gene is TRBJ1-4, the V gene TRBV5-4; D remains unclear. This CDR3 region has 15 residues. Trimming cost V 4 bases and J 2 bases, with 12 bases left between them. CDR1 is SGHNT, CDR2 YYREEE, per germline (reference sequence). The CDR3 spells CASSVSKATNEKLFF. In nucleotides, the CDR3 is TGTGCCAGCAGCGTCTCCAAAGCGACTAATGAAAAACTGTTTTTT.

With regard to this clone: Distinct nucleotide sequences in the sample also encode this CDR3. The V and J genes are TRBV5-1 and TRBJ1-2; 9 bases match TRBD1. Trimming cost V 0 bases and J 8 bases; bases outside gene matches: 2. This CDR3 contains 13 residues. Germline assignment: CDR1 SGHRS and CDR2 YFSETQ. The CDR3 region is CASSLGDRDGYTF. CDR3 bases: TGCGCCAGCAGCTTGGGGGACAGGGACGGCTACACCTTC.

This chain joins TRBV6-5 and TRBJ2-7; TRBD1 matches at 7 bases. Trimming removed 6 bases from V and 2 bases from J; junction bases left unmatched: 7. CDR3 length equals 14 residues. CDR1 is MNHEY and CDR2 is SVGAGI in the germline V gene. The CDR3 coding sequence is TGTGCCAGCAGCCTGACAGGGCCCACCTACGAGCAGTACTTC. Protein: CASSLTGPTYEQYF.

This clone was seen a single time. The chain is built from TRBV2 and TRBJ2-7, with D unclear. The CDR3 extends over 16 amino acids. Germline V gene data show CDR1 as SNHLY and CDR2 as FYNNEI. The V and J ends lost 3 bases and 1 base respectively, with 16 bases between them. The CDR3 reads CASSDSSWAASYEQYF. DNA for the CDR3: TGTGCCAGCAGTGATAGTAGTTGGGCAGCATCCTACGAGCAGTACTTC.

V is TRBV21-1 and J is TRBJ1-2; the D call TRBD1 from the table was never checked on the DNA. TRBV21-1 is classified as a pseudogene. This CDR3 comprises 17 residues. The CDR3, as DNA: TGTGCCAGCAGCAAAGCGCTTCCAGGTACACCTAACTATGGCTACACCTTC. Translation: CASSKALPGTPNYGYTF.

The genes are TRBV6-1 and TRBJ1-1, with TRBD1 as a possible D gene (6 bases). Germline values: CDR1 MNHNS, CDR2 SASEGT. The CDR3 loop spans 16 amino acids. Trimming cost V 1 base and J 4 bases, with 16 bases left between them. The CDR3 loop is CASSEVTGYFSTEAFF. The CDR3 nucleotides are TGTGCCAGCAGTGAAGTGACAGGATACTTTAGCACTGAAGCTTTCTTT.

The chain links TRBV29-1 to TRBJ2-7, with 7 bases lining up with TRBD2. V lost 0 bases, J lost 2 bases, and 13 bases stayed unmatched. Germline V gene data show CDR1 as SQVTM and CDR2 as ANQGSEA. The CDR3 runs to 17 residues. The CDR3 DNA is TGCAGCGTTGAAGATTGGACCTCCGGGACTACCACCTACGAGCAGTACTTC. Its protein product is CSVEDWTSGTTTYEQYF.

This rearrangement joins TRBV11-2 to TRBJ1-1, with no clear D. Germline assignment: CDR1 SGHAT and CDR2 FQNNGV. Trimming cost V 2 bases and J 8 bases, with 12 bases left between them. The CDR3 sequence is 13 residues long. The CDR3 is CASSLTVTWEAFF. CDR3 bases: TGTGCCAGCAGCTTAACCGTCACTTGGGAAGCTTTCTTT.

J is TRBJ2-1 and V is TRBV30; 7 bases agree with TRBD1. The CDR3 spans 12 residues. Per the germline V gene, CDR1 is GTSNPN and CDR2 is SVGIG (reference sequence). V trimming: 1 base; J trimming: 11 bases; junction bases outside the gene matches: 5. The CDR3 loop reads CAWSAAGGKQFF. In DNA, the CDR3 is TGTGCCTGGAGTGCCGCAGGGGGAAAGCAGTTCTTC.

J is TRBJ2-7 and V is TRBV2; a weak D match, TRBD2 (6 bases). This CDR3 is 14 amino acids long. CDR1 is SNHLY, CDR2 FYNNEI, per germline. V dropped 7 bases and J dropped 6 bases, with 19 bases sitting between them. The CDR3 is CASTSVGGASEQYF. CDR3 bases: TGTGCCAGCACCTCGGTGGGGGGAGCCTCCGAGCAGTACTTC.

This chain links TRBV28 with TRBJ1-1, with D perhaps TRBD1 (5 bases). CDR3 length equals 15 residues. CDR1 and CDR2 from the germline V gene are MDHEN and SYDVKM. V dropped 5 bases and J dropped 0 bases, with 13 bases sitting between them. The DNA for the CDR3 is TGTGCCAGCAGTCTCCTAGGGGCTATGAACACTGAAGCTTTCTTT. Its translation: CASSLLGAMNTEAFF.

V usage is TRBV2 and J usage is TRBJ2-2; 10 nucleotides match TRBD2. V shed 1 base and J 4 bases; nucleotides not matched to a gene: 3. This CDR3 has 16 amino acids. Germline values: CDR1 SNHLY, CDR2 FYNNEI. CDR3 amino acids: CASSEESGRATGELFF. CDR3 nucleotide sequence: TGTGCCAGCAGTGAAGAAAGCGGGAGGGCCACCGGGGAGCTGTTTTTT.

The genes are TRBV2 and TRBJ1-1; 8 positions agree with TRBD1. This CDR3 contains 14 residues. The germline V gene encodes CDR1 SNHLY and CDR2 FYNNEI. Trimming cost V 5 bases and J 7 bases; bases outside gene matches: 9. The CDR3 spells CASSTGTGEGEAFF. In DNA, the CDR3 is TGTGCCAGCAGTACCGGGACAGGCGAGGGTGAAGCTTTCTTT.

CDR3 sequence: CASSLESRGSTEAFF. CDR3 sequence (DNA): TGCGCCAGCAGCTTGGAGTCACGAGGGAGCACTGAAGCTTTCTTT. The gene calls are TRBV5-1 and TRBJ1-1; D is undetermined. Germline-derived CDR1 and CDR2 are SGHRS and YFSETQ. V was clipped by 0 bases and J by 4 bases, with 13 bases between them. The CDR3 is made up of 15 amino acids.

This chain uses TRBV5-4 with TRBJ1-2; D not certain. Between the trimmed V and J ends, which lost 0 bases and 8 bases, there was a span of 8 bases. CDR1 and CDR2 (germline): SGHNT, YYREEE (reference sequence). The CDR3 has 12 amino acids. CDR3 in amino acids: CASSLEQFGYTF. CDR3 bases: TGTGCCAGCAGCTTGGAACAGTTCGGCTACACCTTC.

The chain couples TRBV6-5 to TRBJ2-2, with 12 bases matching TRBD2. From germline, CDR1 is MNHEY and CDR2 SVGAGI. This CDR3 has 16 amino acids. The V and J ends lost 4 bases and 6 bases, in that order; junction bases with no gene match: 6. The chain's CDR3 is CASSSSGGGAAGELFF. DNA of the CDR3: TGTGCCAGCAGTTCTAGCGGGGGGGGTGCTGCCGGGGAGCTGTTTTTT.

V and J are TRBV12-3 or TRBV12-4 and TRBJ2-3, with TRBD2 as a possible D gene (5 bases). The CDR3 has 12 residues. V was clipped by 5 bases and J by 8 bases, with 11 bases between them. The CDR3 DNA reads TGTGCCAGCAGTGACGGACTTATTACGCAGTATTTT. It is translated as CASSDGLITQYF.